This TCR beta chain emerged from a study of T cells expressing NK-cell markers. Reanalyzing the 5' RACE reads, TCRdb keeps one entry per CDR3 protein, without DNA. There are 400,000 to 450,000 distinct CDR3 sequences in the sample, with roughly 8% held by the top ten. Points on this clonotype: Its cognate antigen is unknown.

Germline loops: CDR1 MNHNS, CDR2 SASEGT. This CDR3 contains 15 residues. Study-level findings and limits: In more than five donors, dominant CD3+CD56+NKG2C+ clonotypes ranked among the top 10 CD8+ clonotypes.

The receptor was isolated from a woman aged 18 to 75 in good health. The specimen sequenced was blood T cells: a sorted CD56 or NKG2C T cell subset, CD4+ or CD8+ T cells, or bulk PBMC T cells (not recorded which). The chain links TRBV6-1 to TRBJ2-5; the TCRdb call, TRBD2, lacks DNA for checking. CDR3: CASSPSGRARETQYF.